This record covers a single T cell receptor beta chain. The antigen remains unidentified. CD8+ and CD4+ T cells from blood underwent TCR beta sequencing. In contrast to the negatively isolated CD8+ and CD4+ T cells, TEMRA cells were FACS-enriched. Reverse transcription of roughly 0.45 to 1 ug RNA was carried out with random hexamers. The amplification used immunoSEQ multiplex PCR on TCR beta CDR3; it spanned 54 Vbeta and 13 Jbeta. One entry per CDR3 protein results from TCRdb running MiXCR on the immunoSEQ multiplex PCR reads. This table holds about 300,000 distinct CDR3 sequences, approximately 85% found once. The sample is drawn from a study of CD8 T cells in Susac syndrome. Study-level results: As the study acknowledged, the number of individuals who were part of its TCR sequencing and HLA analysis was relatively small.

The trim removed 3 bases at V and 0 bases at J, leaving 4 bases unmatched. The CDR3 contains 14 residues. Per germline, CDR1 SQVTM and CDR2 ANQGSEA. The V gene is TRBV29-1, the J gene TRBJ1-1, with TRBD1 matching over 7 bases. Material: CD8+ T cells from PBMCs. The source of this sequence is a human donor with multiple sclerosis. This chain's CDR3 is CSVDIGTVNTEAFF. The CDR3 DNA reads TGCAGCGTTGATATAGGGACAGTGAACACTGAAGCTTTCTTT. The variable domain in full, completed from reference TRBV29-1 and TRBJ1-1, reads SAVISQKPSRDICQRGTSLTIQCQVDSQVTMMFWYRQQPGQSLTLIATANQGSEATYESGFVIDKFPISRPNLTFSTLTVSNMSPEDSSIYLCSVDIGTVNTEAFFGQGTRLTVV.